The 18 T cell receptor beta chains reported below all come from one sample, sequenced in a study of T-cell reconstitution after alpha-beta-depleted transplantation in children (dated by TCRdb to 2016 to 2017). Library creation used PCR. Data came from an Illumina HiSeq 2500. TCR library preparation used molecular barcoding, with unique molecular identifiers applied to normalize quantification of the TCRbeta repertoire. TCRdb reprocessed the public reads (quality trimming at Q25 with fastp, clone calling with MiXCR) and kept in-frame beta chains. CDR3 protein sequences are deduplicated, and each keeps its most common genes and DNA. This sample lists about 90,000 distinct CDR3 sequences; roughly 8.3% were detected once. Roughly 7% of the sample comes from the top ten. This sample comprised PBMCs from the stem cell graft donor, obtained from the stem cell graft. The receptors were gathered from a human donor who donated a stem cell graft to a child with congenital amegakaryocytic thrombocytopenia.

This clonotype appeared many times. CDR3: CSARASLNEKLFF. The CDR3 coding sequence is TGCAGTGCTAGAGCCAGCCTTAATGAAAAACTGTTTTTT. The genes are TRBV20-1 and TRBJ1-4; D is unclear. The V gene's germline CDR1 is DFQATT and CDR2 SNEGSKA (reference sequence). The CDR3 is 13 residues long. V lost 1 base, J lost 4 bases, and 7 bases lay in between.

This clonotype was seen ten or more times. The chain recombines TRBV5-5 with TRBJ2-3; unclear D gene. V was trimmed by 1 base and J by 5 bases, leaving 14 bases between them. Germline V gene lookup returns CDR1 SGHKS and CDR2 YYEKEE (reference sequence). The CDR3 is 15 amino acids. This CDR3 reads CASSLIPEKGDTQYF. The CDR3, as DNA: TGTGCCAGCAGCTTGATACCAGAAAAAGGAGATACGCAGTATTTT.

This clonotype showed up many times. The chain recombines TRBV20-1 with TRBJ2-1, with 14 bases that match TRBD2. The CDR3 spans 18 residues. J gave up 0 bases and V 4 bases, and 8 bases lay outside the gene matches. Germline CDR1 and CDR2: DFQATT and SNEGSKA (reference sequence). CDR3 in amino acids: CSATKTSGRGSSYNEQFF. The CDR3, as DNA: TGCAGTGCTACCAAGACTAGCGGGAGGGGGAGCTCCTACAATGAGCAGTTCTTC.

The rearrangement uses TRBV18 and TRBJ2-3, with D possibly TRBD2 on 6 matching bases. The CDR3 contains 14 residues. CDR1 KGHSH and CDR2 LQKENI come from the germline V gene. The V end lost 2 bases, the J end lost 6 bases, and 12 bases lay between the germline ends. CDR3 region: CASSPTGGRDTQYF. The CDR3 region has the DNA TGTGCCAGCTCACCAACCGGAGGGCGGGATACGCAGTATTTT.

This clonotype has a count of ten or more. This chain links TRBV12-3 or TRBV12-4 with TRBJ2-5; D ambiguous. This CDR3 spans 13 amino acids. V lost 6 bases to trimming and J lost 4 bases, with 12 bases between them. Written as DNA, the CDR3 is TGTGCCAGCAGCCCCCGCCGGAGAGAGACCCAGTACTTC. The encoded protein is CASSPRRRETQYF.

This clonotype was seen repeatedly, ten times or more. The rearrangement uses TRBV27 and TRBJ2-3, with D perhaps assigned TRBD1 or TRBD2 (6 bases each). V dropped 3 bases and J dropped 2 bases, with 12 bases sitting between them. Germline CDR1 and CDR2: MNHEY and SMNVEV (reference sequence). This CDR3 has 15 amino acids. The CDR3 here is CASSFIGGPTDTQYF. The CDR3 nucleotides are TGTGCCAGCAGTTTTATTGGGGGGCCCACAGATACGCAGTATTTT.

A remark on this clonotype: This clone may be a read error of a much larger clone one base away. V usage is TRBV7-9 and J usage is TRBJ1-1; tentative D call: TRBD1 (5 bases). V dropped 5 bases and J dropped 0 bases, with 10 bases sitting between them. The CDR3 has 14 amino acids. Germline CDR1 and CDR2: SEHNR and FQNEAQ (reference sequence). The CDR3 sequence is CASSRGLMNTEAFF. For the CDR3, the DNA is TGTGCCAGCAGCCGGGGACTGATGAACACTGAAGCTTTCTTT.

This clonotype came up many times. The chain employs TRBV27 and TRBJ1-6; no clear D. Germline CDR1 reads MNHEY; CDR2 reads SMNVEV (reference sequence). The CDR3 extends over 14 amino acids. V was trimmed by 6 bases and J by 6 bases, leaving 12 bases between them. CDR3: CASSRGQINSPLHF. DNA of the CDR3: TGTGCCAGCAGCCGAGGGCAGATTAATTCACCCCTCCACTTT.

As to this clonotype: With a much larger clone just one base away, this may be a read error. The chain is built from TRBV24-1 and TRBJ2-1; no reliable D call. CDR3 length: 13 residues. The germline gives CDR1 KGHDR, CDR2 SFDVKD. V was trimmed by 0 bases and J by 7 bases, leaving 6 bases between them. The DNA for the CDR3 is TGTGCCACCAGTGATTTGAAGAGGAATGAGCAGTTCTTC. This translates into CATSDLKRNEQFF.

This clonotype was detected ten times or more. CDR3 DNA: TGCGCCAGCAGCCTAAGGGGGACTCCGTACACCGGGGAGCTGTTTTTT. It yields the protein CASSLRGTPYTGELFF. This chain links TRBV4-3 with TRBJ2-2; either TRBD1 or TRBD2 may supply D (6 bases each). The V end was cut by 4 bases, the J end by 3 bases, with 15 bases between. The CDR3 is 16 amino acids. From germline, CDR1 is LGHNA and CDR2 YSLEER.

Written as DNA, the CDR3 is TGTGCCAGCAGTTCGAGGGCTAGCGGGAGAACAGATACGCAGTATTTT. As protein: CASSSRASGRTDTQYF. The gene calls are TRBV12-3 or TRBV12-4 and TRBJ2-3, with TRBD2 matching over 10 bases. The CDR3 has 16 residues. After removal of 4 bases from V and 3 bases from J, the junction contained 7 bases not matched to a gene.

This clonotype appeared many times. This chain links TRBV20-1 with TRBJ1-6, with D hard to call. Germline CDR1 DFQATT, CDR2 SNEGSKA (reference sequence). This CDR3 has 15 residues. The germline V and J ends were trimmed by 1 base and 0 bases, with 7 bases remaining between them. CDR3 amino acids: CSARVGNSYNSPLHF. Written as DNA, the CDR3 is TGCAGTGCTAGAGTAGGAAACTCCTATAATTCACCCCTCCACTTT.

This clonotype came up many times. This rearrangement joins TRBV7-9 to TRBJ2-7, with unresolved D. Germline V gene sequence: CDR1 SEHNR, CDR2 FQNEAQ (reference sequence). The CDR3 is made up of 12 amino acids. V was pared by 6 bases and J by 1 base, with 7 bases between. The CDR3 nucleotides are TGTGCCAGCAGGCGGAGTTCCTACGAGCAGTACTTC. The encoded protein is CASRRSSYEQYF.

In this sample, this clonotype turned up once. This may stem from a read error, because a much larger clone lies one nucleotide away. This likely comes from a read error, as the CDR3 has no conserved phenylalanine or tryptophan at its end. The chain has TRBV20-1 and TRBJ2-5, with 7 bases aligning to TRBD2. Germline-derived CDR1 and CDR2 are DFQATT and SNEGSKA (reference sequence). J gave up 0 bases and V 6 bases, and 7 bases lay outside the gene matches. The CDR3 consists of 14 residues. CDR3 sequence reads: CSATGLGHQETQYL. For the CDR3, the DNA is TGCAGTGCGACCGGACTAGGGCACCAAGAGACCCAGTACTTG.

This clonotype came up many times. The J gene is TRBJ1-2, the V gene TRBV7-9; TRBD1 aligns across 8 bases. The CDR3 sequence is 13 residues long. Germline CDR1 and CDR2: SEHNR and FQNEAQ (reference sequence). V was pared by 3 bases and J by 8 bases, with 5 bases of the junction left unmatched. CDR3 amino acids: CASSLPGTGGYTF. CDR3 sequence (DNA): TGTGCCAGCAGCTTGCCCGGGACAGGAGGCTACACCTTC.

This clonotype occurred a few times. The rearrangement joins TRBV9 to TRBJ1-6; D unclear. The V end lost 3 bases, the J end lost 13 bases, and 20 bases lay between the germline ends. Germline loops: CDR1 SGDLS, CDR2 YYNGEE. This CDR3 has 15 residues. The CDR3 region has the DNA TGTGCCAGCAGCGCCGACCCGAACCTTTTGGGGCCCCTCCACTTT. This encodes CASSADPNLLGPLHF.

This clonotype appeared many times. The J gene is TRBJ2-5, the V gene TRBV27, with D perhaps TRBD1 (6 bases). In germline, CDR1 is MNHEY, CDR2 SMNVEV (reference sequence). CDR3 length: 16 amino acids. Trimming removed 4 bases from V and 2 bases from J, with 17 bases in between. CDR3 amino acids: CASSYSSPTGQETQYF. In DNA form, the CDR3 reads TGTGCCAGCAGTTACTCATCTCCCACAGGGCAAGAGACCCAGTACTTC.

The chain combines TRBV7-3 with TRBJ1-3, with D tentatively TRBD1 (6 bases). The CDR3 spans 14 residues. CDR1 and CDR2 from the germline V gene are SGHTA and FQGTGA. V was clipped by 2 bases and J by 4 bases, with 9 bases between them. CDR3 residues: CASSLQGPGNTIYF. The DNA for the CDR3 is TGTGCCAGCAGCTTACAGGGGCCCGGAAACACCATATATTTT.